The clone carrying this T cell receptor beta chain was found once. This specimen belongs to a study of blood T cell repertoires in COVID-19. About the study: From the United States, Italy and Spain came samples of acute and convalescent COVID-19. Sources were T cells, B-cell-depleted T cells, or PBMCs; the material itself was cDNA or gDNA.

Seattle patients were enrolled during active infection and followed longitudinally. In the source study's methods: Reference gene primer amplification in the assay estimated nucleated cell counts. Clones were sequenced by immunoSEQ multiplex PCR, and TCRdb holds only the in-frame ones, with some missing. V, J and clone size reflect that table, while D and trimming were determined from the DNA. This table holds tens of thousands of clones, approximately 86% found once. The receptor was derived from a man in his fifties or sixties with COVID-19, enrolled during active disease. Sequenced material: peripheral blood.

CDR3 DNA: TGTGCCAGCTCACCGGGGAGCGGGAGGGTGTACGAGCAGTACTTC. The encoded protein is CASSPGSGRVYEQYF. This sequence joins TRBV18 and TRBJ2-7, with TRBD2 identical over 10 bases. The CDR3 is 15 amino acids. Germline V CDR1 and CDR2: KGHSH, LQKENI. V was clipped by 3 bases and J by 4 bases; unmatched bases: 6.